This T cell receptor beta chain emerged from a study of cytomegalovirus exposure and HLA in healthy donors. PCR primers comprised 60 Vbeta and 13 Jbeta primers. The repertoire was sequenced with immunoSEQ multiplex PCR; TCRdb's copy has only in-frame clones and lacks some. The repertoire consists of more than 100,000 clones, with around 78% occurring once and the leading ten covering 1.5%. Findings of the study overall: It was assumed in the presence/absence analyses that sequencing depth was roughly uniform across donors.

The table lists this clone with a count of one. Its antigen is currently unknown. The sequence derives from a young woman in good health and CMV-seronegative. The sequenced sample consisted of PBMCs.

The CDR3 region has the DNA TGTGCCAGCAGCTTAATTGGGCAGACAGATACGCAGTATTTT. It specifies CASSLIGQTDTQYF. The chain carries TRBV11-2 and TRBJ2-3; D unclear. The CDR3 is 14 residues long. V gave up 2 bases and J gave up 3 bases, with 9 bases separating them. CDR1 and CDR2 from the germline V gene are SGHAT and FQNNGV.